The clone carrying this T cell receptor (beta chain) was counted between two and nine times. The antigen is undetermined. The data stem from a study of T-cell memory formation after mild COVID-19. Study-wide context: The two donors had largely donor-specific TCR clusters. Study conclusions and caveats: Shrinking CD4+ clones resided mostly in CM and EM, and CD8+ ones in EMRA.

TCR alpha and TCR beta cDNA libraries carrying sample barcodes and UMIs were produced by 5'RACE using constant-segment primers. TCRdb re-called the 5' RACE reads with MiXCR, one entry per CDR3 protein. The sample carries almost 350,000 distinct CDR3 sequences, more than 20% recorded once. Germline CDR1 LGHNA, CDR2 YNFKEQ. The CDR3 loop spans 15 amino acids. The V and J ends lost 1 base and 7 bases, in that order; junction bases with no gene match: 5. The material sequenced was PBMCs or a T cell subset sorted from them (not recorded which). This clonotype was obtained from a man aged 18 to 35 who had mild COVID-19 (a few samples of this study predate the infection). Cell type and time point are not known. The rearrangement links TRBV4-2 to TRBJ1-5, with 9 bases fitting TRBD1. This CDR3 is CASSQAQGARQPQHF. The CDR3 DNA follows: TGTGCCAGCAGCCAAGCACAGGGGGCGAGGCAGCCCCAGCATTTT.